The present T cell receptor beta chain was sequenced within a study of response to subunit inactivated influenza vaccine. Study outcomes and limitations: Each seasonal influenza vaccination recruits few new T cells, the authors suggested.

Details on this clonotype: Antigen: not known.

Germline CDR1 is SGHTA and CDR2 is FQGNSA. Germline trimming cut 2 bases from V and 5 bases from J; bases unmatched to any gene: 4. The CDR3 has 15 residues. TCRdb reanalysed the RT-PCR reads using MiXCR and keeps one entry per CDR3 protein. The table has more than 600,000 distinct CDR3 sequences, approximately 18% seen once. The sequence derives from a man aged 45 to 65 who received an inactivated influenza vaccine. Sequenced material: PBMCs from blood, taken roughly 5 days after vaccination. The rearrangement links TRBV7-2 to TRBJ2-5, with TRBD2 matching over 11 bases. CDR3 nucleotides: TGTGCCAGCAGCTTAATAGCGGGAGGGGGGGAGACCCAGTACTTC. Amino acid sequence: CASSLIAGGGETQYF. Based on the CDR3 plus reference TRBV7-2 and TRBJ2-5, the full variable domain is GAGVSQSPSNKVTEKGKDVELRCDPISGHTALYWYRQSLGQGLEFLIYFQGNSAPDKSGLPSDRFSAERTGGSVSTLTIQRTQQEDSAVYLCASSLIAGGGETQYFGPGTRLLVL.